This T cell receptor beta chain emerged from a study of blood T cell repertoires in COVID-19. Study details: In each case, the material was cDNA or gDNA derived from T cells, B-cell-depleted T cells, or PBMCs.

In the authors' workflow: Amplified reference gene primers provided the basis for estimating nucleated cell counts. The data were produced by immunoSEQ multiplex PCR, yet TCRdb's version contains in-frame clones alone and is incomplete. Clone size and the V and J calls come from that table; the DNA yielded D and trimming. The repertoire holds about 410,000 clones, with 89% as singletons. Sequencing was performed on peripheral blood. The clonotype was recovered from a woman between 35 and 50 years old with COVID-19, enrolled during active disease.

The CDR3 DNA sequence: TGTGCCAGCAGTTTCCCGGCTAGCGGGAAGGCCTATGAGCAGTTCTTC. Its protein product is CASSFPASGKAYEQFF. This chain uses TRBV27 with TRBJ2-1; 9 bases align to TRBD2. Germline lookup yields CDR1 MNHEY and CDR2 SMNVEV (reference sequence). J lost 8 bases, V lost 3 bases, and 11 bases had no gene match. The CDR3 has 16 amino acids.